This is a list of T cell receptor beta chains from one sample in a study of T cell repertoires in cytomegalovirus infection. MiXCR was run by TCRdb on the reads, yielding one entry per CDR3 protein. This table holds hundreds of thousands of distinct CDR3 sequences, roughly a third found once. The antigens these receptors bind are not known. The source was cultured PBMCs, collected from culture after CMV antigen stimulation. All receptors derive from a human donor in good health (CMV status not recorded). Some clones in this sample may be carry-over from other donors' samples. Both conserved end residues are part of each CDR3. A D gene is named only where the DNA matches it firmly. The listing skips clone size in some rows; elsewhere it reads once, few, many or a size class.

>TRBJ2-3|-|TRBV6-1|TRBD2
TGTGCCAGCAGTGAACTGATAGGAACTAGCGGCACAGATACGCAGTATTTT
CASSELIGTSGTDTQYF
>TRBJ1-2|few|TRBV7-2|TRBD1
TGTGCCAGCAGTCGTGACAGGGAAGTAGGTGGCTACACCTTC
CASSRDREVGGYTF
>TRBJ2-5|-|TRBV4-1|-
TGCGCCAGCAGACAACAGGGAGGTGAGACCCAGTACTTC
CASRQQGGETQYF
>TRBJ2-7|once|TRBV27|-
TGTGCCAGCAGCCGCGGGGGCTCACGCTACGAGCAGTACTTC
CASSRGGSRYEQYF
>TRBJ2-2|-|TRBV4-3|TRBD2
TGCGCCAGCTCAACAATAGGACTAGCCCGTCCCGGGGAGCTGTTTTTT
CASSTIGLARPGELFF
>TRBJ2-3|-|TRBV7-3|TRBD2
TGTGCCAGCAGCCTCCGACTAGCGGGATCACAGTATTTT
CASSLRLAGSQYF
>TRBJ2-3|few|TRBV7-2|TRBD2
TGTGCCAGCAGCCTGGGACTAGCGACGGGGACGCAGTATTTT
CASSLGLATGTQYF
>TRBJ1-4|-|TRBV10-3|TRBD1
TGTGCCACCAGGGAGTTACAGGGGGGAAACGAAAAACTGTTTTTT
CATRELQGGNEKLFF
>TRBJ2-7|-|TRBV15|-
TGTGCCACCAGCATATCAGGGGAGAGATCCGAGCAGTACTTC
CATSISGERSEQYF
>TRBJ1-2|-|TRBV28|TRBD1
TGTGCCAGCACCAATGCAGGGGGGAATTATGGCTACACCTTC
CASTNAGGNYGYTF
>TRBJ1-2|-|TRBV13|-
TGTGCCAGCTACGGCTACACCTTC
CASYGYTF
>TRBJ1-3|-|TRBV18|-
TGTGCCAGCTCACCGGTTGGAAACACCATATATTTT
CASSPVGNTIYF